This T cell receptor (beta chain) was sequenced for a study of T cells in Graves' hyperthyroidism and ophthalmopathy. For the study at large: Pretreatment peripheral blood was obtained at initial diagnosis.

This clonotype was seen many times. Its cognate antigen is unknown. Subjects with ophthalmopathy showed a Clinical Activity Score no lower than 3, a NOSPECS grade no lower than 4, and a duration shorter than 3 months. PBMCs were collected from an approximately 9.5 ml volume of fresh peripheral blood. The CDR3 consists of 14 residues. Germline values: CDR1 MNHEY, CDR2 SVGAGI. Trimming removed 5 bases at V and 2 bases at J, with 13 bases between. Study-wide points: Expanded thyroid clonotypes (above 0.001) were mostly also found in blood.

RNA transcripts were the template for amplifying TCR beta CDR3 regions. The HTBI set primed first-round TCR CDR3 RT-PCR. MiXCR was run by TCRdb on the multiplex PCR reads, yielding one entry per CDR3 protein. The sample includes fewer than 250,000 distinct CDR3 sequences, approximately 23% of them seen just once. The sample comprised blood. This sequence joins TRBV6-5 and TRBJ2-7, with a weak D call TRBD2 (6 bases). The sequence was collected from a woman aged 40 to 49 with Graves' ophthalmopathy. The CDR3 loop reads CASSPGTVTYEQYF. DNA for the CDR3: TGTGCCAGCAGTCCCGGGACTGTGACCTACGAGCAGTACTTC.